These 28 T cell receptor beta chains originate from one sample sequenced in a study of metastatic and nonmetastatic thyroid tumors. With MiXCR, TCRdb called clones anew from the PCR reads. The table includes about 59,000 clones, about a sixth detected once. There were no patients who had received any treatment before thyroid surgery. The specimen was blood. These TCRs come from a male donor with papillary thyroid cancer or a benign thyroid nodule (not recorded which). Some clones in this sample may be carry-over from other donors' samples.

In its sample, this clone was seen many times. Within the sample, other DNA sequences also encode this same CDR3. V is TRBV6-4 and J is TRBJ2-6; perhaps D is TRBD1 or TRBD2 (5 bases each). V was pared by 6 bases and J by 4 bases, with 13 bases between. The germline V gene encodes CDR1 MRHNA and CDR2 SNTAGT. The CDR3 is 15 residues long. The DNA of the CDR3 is TGTGCCAGCAGAGGATGGGGGTCAGGGGCCAACGTCCTGACTTTC. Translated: CASRGWGSGANVLTF.

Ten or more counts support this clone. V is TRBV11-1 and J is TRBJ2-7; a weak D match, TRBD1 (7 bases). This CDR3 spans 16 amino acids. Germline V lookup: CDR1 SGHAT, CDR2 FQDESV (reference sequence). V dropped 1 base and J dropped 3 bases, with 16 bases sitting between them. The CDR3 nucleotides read TGTGCCAGCAGCTTAGTGGGGGGACAGTTCAGCTACGAGCAGTACTTC. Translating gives CASSLVGGQFSYEQYF.

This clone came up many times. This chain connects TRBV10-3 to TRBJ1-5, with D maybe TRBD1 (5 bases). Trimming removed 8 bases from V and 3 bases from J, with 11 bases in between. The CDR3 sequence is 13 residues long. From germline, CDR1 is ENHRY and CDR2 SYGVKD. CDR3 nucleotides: TGTGCCATCGGAAGGGGCACCAATCAGCCCCAGCATTTT. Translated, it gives CAIGRGTNQPQHF.

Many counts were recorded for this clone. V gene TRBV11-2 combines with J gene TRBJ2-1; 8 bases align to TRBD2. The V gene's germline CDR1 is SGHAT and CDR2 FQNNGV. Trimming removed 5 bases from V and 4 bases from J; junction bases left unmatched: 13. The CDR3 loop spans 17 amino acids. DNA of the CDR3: TGTGCCAGCAGCCCTTCAGGGGCGGGGGGTCAGTACAATGAGCAGTTCTTC. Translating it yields CASSPSGAGGQYNEQFF.

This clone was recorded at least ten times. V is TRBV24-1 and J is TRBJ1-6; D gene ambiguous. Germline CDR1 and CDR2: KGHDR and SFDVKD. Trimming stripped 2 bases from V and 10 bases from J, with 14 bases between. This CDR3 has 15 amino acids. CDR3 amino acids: CATSDSQTLGSPLHF. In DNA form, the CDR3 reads TGTGCCACCAGTGATTCCCAGACGTTGGGGTCACCCCTCCACTTT.

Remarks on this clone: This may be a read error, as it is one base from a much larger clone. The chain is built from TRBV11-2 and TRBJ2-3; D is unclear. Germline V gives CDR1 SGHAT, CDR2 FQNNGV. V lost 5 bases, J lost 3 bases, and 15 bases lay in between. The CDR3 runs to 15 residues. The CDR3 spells CASSPSSMSTDTQYF. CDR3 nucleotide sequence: TGTGCCAGCAGCCCGTCTAGTATGAGTACAGATACGCAGTATTTT.

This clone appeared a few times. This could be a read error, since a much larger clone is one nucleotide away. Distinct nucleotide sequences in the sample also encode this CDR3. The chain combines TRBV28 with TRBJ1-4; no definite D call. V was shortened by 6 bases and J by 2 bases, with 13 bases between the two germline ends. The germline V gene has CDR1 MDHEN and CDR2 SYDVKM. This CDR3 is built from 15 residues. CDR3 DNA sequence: TGTGCCAGCAGCTCATCCCGTACGACTAATGAAAAACTGTTTTTT. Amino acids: CASSSSRTTNEKLFF.

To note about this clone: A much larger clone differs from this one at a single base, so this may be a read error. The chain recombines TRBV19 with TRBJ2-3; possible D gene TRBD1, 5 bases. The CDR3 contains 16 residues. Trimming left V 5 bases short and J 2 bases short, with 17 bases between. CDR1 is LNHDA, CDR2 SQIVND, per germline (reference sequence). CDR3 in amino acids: CASSVDSPWYTDTQYF. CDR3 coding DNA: TGTGCCAGTAGTGTCGACAGTCCCTGGTACACAGATACGCAGTATTTT.

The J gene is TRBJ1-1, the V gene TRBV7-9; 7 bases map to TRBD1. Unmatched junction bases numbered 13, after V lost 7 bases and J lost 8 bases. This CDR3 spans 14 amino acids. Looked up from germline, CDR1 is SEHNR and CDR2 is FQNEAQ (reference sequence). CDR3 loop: CASIRSTGETEAFF. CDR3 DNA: TGTGCCAGCATCAGGTCAACAGGGGAAACCGAAGCTTTCTTT. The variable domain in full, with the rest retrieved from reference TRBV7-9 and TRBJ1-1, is DTGVSQNPRHKITKRGQNVTFRCDPISEHNRLYWYRQTLGQGPEFLTYFQNEAQLEKSRLLSDRFSAERPKGSFSTLEIQRTEQGDSAMYLCASIRSTGETEAFFGQGTRLTVV.

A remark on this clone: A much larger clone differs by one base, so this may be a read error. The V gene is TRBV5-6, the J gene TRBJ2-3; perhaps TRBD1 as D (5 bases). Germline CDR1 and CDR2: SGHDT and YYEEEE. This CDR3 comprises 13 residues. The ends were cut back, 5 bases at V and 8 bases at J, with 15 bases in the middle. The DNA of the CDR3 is TGTGCCAGCAGGCAAAACGCAGGGTTTACGCAGTATTTT. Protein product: CASRQNAGFTQYF.

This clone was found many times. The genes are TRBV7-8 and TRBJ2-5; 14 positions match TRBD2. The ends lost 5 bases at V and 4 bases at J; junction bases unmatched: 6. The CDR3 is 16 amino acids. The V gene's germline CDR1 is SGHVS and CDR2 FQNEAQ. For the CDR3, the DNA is TGTGCCAGCAGCCTCCCGGGACTAGCGGGAGCAGAGACCCAGTACTTC. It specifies CASSLPGLAGAETQYF.

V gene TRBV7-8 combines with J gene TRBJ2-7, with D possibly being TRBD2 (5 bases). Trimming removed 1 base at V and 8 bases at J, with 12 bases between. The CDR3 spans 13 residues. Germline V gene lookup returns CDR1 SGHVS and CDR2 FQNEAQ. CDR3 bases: TGTGCCAGCAGCTTAGGACTACTCAACCAGCAGTACTTC. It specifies CASSLGLLNQQYF. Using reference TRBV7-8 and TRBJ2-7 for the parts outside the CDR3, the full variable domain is GAGVSQSPRYKVAKRGQDVALRCDPISGHVSLFWYQQALGQGPEFLTYFQNEAQLDKSGLPSDRFFAERPEGSVSTLKIQRTQQEDSAVYLCASSLGLLNQQYFGPGTRLTVT.

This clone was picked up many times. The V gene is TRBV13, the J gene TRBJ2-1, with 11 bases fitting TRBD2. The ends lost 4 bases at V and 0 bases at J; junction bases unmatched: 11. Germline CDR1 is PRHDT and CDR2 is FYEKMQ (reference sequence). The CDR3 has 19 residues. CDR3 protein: CASSSRSSGRPSSYNEQFF. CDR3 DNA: TGTGCCAGCAGCTCCCGGTCTAGCGGGAGGCCGAGCTCCTACAATGAGCAGTTCTTC.

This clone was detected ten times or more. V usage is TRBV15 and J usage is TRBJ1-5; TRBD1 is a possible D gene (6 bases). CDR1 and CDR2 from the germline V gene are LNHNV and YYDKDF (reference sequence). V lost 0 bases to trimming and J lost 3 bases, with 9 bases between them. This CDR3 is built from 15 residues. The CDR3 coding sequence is TGTGCCACCAGCAGAGATAGGGGGTACAATCAGCCCCAGCATTTT. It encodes CATSRDRGYNQPQHF.

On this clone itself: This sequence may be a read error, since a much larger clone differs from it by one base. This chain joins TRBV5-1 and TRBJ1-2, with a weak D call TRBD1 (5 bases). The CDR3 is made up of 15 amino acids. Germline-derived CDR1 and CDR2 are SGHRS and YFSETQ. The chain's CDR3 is CASSLEAGTNYDYTF. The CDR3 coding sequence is TGCGCCAGCAGCTTGGAGGCAGGGACTAACTATGACTACACCTTC.

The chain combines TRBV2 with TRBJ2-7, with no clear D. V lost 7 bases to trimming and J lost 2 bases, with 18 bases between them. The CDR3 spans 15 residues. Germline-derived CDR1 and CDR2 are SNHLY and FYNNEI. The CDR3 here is CASIPSRNPTYEQYV. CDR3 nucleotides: TGTGCCAGCATCCCCTCCCGGAACCCCACCTACGAGCAGTACGTC.

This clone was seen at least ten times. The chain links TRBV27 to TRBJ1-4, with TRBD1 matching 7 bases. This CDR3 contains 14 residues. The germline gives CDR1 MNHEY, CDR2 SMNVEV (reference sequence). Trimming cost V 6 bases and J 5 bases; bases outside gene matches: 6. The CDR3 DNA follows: TGTGCCAGCAGCGCCGGGGACAGAAATGAAAAACTGTTTTTT. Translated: CASSAGDRNEKLFF. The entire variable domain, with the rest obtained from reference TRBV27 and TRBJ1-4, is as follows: EAQVTQNPRYLITVTGKKLTVTCSQNMNHEYMSWYRQDPGLGLRQIYYSMNVEVTDKGDVPEGYKVSRKEKRNFPLILESPSPNQTSLYFCASSAGDRNEKLFFGSGTQLSVL.

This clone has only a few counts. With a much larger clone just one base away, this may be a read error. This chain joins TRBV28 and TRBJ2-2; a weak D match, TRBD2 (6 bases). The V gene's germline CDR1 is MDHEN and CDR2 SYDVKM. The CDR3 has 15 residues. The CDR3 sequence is CASRGGGDNTWELFF. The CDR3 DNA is TGTGCCAGCAGGGGGGGTGGCGATAACACCTGGGAGCTGTTTTTT.

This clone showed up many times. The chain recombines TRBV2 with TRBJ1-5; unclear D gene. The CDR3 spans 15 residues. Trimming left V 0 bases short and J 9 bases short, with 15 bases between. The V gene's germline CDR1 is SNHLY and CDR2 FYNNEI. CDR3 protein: CASSEADGRDGPQHF. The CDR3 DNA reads TGTGCCAGCAGTGAAGCCGACGGACGGGATGGGCCCCAGCATTTT.

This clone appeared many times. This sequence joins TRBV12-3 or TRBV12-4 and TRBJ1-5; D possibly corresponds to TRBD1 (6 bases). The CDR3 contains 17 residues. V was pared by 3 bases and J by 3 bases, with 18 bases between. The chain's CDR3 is CASSFPNGQGNNQPQHF. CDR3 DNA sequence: TGTGCCAGCAGTTTCCCCAACGGGCAGGGGAACAATCAGCCCCAGCATTTT.

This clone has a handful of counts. The CDR3 is CASSQSTRGIVGELFF. DNA of the CDR3: TGTGCCAGCAGTCAATCGACTAGAGGGATCGTAGGGGAGCTGTTTTTT. The V and J genes are TRBV6-1 and TRBJ2-2; weak D call: TRBD2 (6 bases). With 5 bases removed from V and 8 bases from J, the gap between germline ends came to 21 bases. The CDR3 is made up of 16 amino acids. Germline V gives CDR1 MNHNS, CDR2 SASEGT.

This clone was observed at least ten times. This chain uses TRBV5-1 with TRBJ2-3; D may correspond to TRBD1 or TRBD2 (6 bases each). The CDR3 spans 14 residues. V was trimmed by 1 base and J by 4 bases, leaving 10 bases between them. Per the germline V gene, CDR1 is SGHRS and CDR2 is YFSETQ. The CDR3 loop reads CASSLRGASDTQYF. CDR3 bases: TGCGCCAGCAGCTTGAGGGGGGCCTCAGATACGCAGTATTTT.

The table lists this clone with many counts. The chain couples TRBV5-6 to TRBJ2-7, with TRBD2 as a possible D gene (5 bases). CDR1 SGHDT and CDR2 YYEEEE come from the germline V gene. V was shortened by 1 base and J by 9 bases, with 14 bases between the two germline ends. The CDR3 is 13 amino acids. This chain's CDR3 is CASSLWGTSGQYV. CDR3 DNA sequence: TGTGCCAGCAGCTTGTGGGGAACGAGCGGGCAGTACGTC.

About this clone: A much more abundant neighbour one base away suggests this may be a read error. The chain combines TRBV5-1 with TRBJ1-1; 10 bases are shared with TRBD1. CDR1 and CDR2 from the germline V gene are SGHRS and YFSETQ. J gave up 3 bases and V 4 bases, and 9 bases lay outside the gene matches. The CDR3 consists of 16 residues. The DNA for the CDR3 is TGCGCCAGCAGCCCCGGAAGTGGGACAGGGGACACTGAAGCTTTCTTT. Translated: CASSPGSGTGDTEAFF.

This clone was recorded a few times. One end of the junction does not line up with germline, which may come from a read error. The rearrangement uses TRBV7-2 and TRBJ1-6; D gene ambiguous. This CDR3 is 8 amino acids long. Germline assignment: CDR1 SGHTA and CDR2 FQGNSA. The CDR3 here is CASSSPPF. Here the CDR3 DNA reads TGTGCCAGCAGCTCGCCCCCTTTT.

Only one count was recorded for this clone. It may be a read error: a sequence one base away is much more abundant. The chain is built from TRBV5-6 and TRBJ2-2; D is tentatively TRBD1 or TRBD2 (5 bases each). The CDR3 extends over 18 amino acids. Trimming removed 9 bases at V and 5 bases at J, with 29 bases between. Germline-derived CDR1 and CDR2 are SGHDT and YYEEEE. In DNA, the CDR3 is TGTGCCATCACCCCTAGATCCGGGACCAGCACTTGGACCGGGGAGCTGTTTTTT. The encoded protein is CAITPRSGTSTWTGELFF.

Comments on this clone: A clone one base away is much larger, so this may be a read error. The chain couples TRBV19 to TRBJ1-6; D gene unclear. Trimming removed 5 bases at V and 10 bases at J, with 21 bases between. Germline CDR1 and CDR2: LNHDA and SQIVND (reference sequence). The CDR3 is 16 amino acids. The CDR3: CASSFTGPAGKSPLHF. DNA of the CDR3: TGTGCCAGTAGTTTTACCGGGCCCGCTGGGAAATCACCCCTCCACTTT.

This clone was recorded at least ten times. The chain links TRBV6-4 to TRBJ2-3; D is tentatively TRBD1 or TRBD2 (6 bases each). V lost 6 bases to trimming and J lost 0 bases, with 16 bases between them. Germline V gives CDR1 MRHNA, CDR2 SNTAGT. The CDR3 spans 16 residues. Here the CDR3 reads CASRKRGDPSTDTQYF. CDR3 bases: TGTGCCAGCAGGAAAAGGGGGGACCCTAGCACAGATACGCAGTATTTT.